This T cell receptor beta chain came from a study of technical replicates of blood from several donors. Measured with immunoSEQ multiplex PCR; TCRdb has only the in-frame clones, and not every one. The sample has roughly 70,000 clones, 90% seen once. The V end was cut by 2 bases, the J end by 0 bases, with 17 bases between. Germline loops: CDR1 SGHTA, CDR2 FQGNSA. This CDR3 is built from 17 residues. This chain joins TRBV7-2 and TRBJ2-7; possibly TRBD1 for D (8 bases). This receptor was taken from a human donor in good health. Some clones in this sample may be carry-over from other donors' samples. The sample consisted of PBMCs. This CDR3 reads CASSLLAGGTGSYEQYF. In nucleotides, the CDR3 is TGTGCCAGCAGCTTATTGGCCGGGGGGACAGGCTCCTACGAGCAGTACTTC. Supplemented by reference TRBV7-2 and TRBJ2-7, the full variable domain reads GAGVSQSPSNKVTEKGKDVELRCDPISGHTALYWYRQSLGQGLEFLIYFQGNSAPDKSGLPSDRFSAERTGGSVSTLTIQRTQQEDSAVYLCASSLLAGGTGSYEQYFGPGTRLTVT.